Listed below are T cell receptor beta chains from one sample, sequenced in a study of control samples from healthy donors and cancer patients. Method: immunoSEQ multiplex PCR; TCRdb's copy keeps in-frame clones and lacks some. The sample carries 60,000 to 75,000 clones, roughly nine tenths recorded once. Sequences were obtained from PBMCs. These receptors were obtained from a man between 60 and 70 years old with colorectal cancer. Each CDR3 is given with its conserved first and last residue. D genes are given only for firm matches. The size field is filled for only some rows; it gives once, few, many or a size class.

v_call: TRBV28; d_call: NA; clone_size: NA; j_call: TRBJ2-7; cdr3_nt: TGTGCCAGCAACTCCCCCCAGGGCCACGAGCAGTACTTC; cdr3_aa: CASNSPQGHEQYF
v_call: TRBV7-9; d_call: TRBD2; clone_size: NA; j_call: TRBJ2-3; cdr3_nt: TGTGCCAGCAGCAACCTAGCGGGGGGGCCGGGAGATACGCAGTATTTT; cdr3_aa: CASSNLAGGPGDTQYF
v_call: TRBV19; d_call: TRBD1; clone_size: NA; j_call: TRBJ1-1; cdr3_nt: TGTGCCAGTAGAAACCCCGGGACAGGGAAATCTGAAGCTTTCTTT; cdr3_aa: CASRNPGTGKSEAFF
v_call: TRBV5-5; d_call: NA; clone_size: NA; j_call: TRBJ2-2; cdr3_nt: TGTGCCAGCAGCTTGGTAGAGGGCCCGACCGGGGAGCTGTTTTTT; cdr3_aa: CASSLVEGPTGELFF
v_call: TRBV4-1; d_call: NA; clone_size: NA; j_call: TRBJ1-2; cdr3_nt: TGCGCCAGCAGCCAAGTGGAACAGGGAGCTTTTGGCTACACCTTC; cdr3_aa: CASSQVEQGAFGYTF
v_call: TRBV3-1/TRBV3-2; d_call: NA; clone_size: NA; j_call: TRBJ2-4; cdr3_nt: TGTGCCAGCAGCCAAGGAGTACAGGGTATTCAGTACTTC; cdr3_aa: CASSQGVQGIQYF
v_call: TRBV2; d_call: NA; clone_size: NA; j_call: TRBJ2-5; cdr3_nt: TGTGCCAGCAGCCGGGACAACCAAGAGACCCAGTACTTC; cdr3_aa: CASSRDNQETQYF
v_call: TRBV13; d_call: NA; clone_size: NA; j_call: TRBJ1-3; cdr3_nt: TGTGCCAGCAGCTCGCCTGGCCGGGCGGGAGGAAACACCATATATTTT; cdr3_aa: CASSSPGRAGGNTIYF
v_call: TRBV9; d_call: TRBD1; clone_size: NA; j_call: TRBJ1-4; cdr3_nt: TGTGCCAGCAGCGCCAGACAGGGGACTGGTGAAAAACTGTTTTTT; cdr3_aa: CASSARQGTGEKLFF
v_call: TRBV6-4; d_call: NA; clone_size: NA; j_call: TRBJ2-7; cdr3_nt: TGTGCCAGCAGTGATGGGTCTAGCAGAAACTCCTACGAGCAGTACTTC; cdr3_aa: CASSDGSSRNSYEQYF
v_call: TRBV18; d_call: NA; clone_size: NA; j_call: TRBJ2-5; cdr3_nt: TGTGCCAGCTCACAGGGACTTGCTGAGACCCAGTACTTC; cdr3_aa: CASSQGLAETQYF
v_call: TRBV5-4; d_call: NA; clone_size: NA; j_call: TRBJ2-7; cdr3_nt: TGTGCCAGCAGCCGCCCCGGAGGCGAGCAGTACTTC; cdr3_aa: CASSRPGGEQYF
v_call: TRBV6-5; d_call: TRBD2; clone_size: once; j_call: TRBJ2-3; cdr3_nt: TGTGCCAGCAGTATCGGGACTACAAGCACAGATACGCAGTATTTT; cdr3_aa: CASSIGTTSTDTQYF
v_call: TRBV19; d_call: NA; clone_size: NA; j_call: TRBJ2-1; cdr3_nt: TGTGCCAGTAGTACTCGACAGGCTAATTCCCGCTTTGGTGAGCAGTTCTTC; cdr3_aa: CASSTRQANSRFGEQFF
v_call: TRBV24-1; d_call: NA; clone_size: NA; j_call: TRBJ2-7; cdr3_nt: TGTGCCACCAGTGAGGCGGGCTCCTACGAGCAGTACTTC; cdr3_aa: CATSEAGSYEQYF
v_call: TRBV7-8; d_call: TRBD1; clone_size: NA; j_call: TRBJ1-2; cdr3_nt: TGTGCCAGCAGCTTAGGAGTGAGACAGGGGGATGGCTACACCTTC; cdr3_aa: CASSLGVRQGDGYTF
v_call: TRBV7-9; d_call: NA; clone_size: once; j_call: TRBJ1-4; cdr3_nt: TGTGCCAGCAGCTTAGGAGGACATCTAGATGAAAAACTGTTTTTT; cdr3_aa: CASSLGGHLDEKLFF
v_call: TRBV4-3; d_call: TRBD2; clone_size: NA; j_call: TRBJ2-4; cdr3_nt: TGCGCCAGCAGCCAAGACCAGCGGGGGGCAGCCAAAAACATTCAGTACTTC; cdr3_aa: CASSQDQRGAAKNIQYF
v_call: TRBV28; d_call: TRBD2; clone_size: NA; j_call: TRBJ2-3; cdr3_nt: TGTGCCAGCAGCCCTCTAGCGGGGGCTGGGGATACGCAGTATTTT; cdr3_aa: CASSPLAGAGDTQYF
v_call: TRBV18; d_call: NA; clone_size: NA; j_call: TRBJ2-5; cdr3_nt: TGTGCCAGCTCACCCCAGCCGATCCAAGAGACCCAGTACTTC; cdr3_aa: CASSPQPIQETQYF
v_call: TRBV6-5; d_call: NA; clone_size: once; j_call: TRBJ1-6; cdr3_nt: TGTGCCAGCGAAAAAGGTTGGGGCGATAATTCACCCCTCCACTTT; cdr3_aa: CASEKGWGDNSPLHF
v_call: TRBV4-1; d_call: NA; clone_size: NA; j_call: TRBJ1-5; cdr3_nt: TGCGCCAGCAGCCAAGGCCCAGGAAGTCAGCCCCAGCATTTT; cdr3_aa: CASSQGPGSQPQHF
v_call: TRBV5-6; d_call: TRBD1; clone_size: NA; j_call: TRBJ1-2; cdr3_nt: TGTGCCAGCAGCCCCCCGGGACAGACCTATGGCTACACCTTC; cdr3_aa: CASSPPGQTYGYTF
v_call: TRBV5-1; d_call: NA; clone_size: NA; j_call: TRBJ2-1; cdr3_nt: TGCGCCAGCAGTAGGGGGGGTTCCTACAATGAGCAGTTCTTC; cdr3_aa: CASSRGGSYNEQFF
v_call: TRBV6-2/TRBV6-3; d_call: NA; clone_size: NA; j_call: TRBJ1-5; cdr3_nt: TGTGCCAGCAGCCCACAGGGAAAGGCGTTTCAGCCCCAGCATTTT; cdr3_aa: CASSPQGKAFQPQHF
v_call: TRBV11-2; d_call: NA; clone_size: NA; j_call: TRBJ2-7; cdr3_nt: TGTGCCAGCAGCCCCTCCACAGTAGGCTACGAGCAGTACTTC; cdr3_aa: CASSPSTVGYEQYF
v_call: TRBV30; d_call: NA; clone_size: NA; j_call: TRBJ1-1; cdr3_nt: TGTGCCTGGAGTCGGGGGGCAGGCACTGAAGCTTTCTTT; cdr3_aa: CAWSRGAGTEAFF
v_call: TRBV10-1; d_call: NA; clone_size: NA; j_call: TRBJ2-3; cdr3_nt: TGCGCCAGCAGTGAGTCATGGGGTACGCAGTATTTT; cdr3_aa: CASSESWGTQYF
v_call: TRBV21-1; d_call: NA; clone_size: NA; j_call: TRBJ2-4; cdr3_nt: TGTGCCAGCAGCAAGGACCCTAAACTAGGCTTAGCCAAAAACATTCAGTACTTC; cdr3_aa: CASSKDPKLGLAKNIQYF
v_call: TRBV28; d_call: NA; clone_size: NA; j_call: TRBJ1-5; cdr3_nt: TGTGCCAGCAGTTGGAGGGGTCAGATTAGCAATCAGCCCCAGCATTTT; cdr3_aa: CASSWRGQISNQPQHF
v_call: TRBV4-1; d_call: NA; clone_size: NA; j_call: TRBJ1-2; cdr3_nt: TGCGCCAGCAGCCAAGATGGGCAGGGCAACTATGGCTACACCTTC; cdr3_aa: CASSQDGQGNYGYTF
v_call: TRBV9; d_call: NA; clone_size: NA; j_call: TRBJ2-3; cdr3_nt: TGTGCCAGCAGCGTAGCGGCCGGCCCAGATACGCAGTATTTT; cdr3_aa: CASSVAAGPDTQYF
v_call: TRBV2; d_call: TRBD1; clone_size: NA; j_call: TRBJ2-1; cdr3_nt: TGTGCCAGCAGCGGGACAGGGGGCCAAGGCAATGAGCAGTTCTTC; cdr3_aa: CASSGTGGQGNEQFF
v_call: TRBV11-3; d_call: TRBD2; clone_size: NA; j_call: TRBJ2-5; cdr3_nt: TGTGCCAGCAGCCCCCGCCCTCTGGGACTAGCGGGGGGGGTCCAAGAGACCCAGTACTTC; cdr3_aa: CASSPRPLGLAGGVQETQYF
v_call: TRBV19; d_call: NA; clone_size: NA; j_call: TRBJ1-4; cdr3_nt: TGTGCCAGTAGTATCCATGGGGACCCAACTAATGAAAAACTGTTTTTT; cdr3_aa: CASSIHGDPTNEKLFF
v_call: TRBV30; d_call: NA; clone_size: NA; j_call: TRBJ2-1; cdr3_nt: TGTGCCTGGAGCCGGGACCCCCCCTACAATGAGCAGTTCTTC; cdr3_aa: CAWSRDPPYNEQFF
v_call: TRBV6-2/TRBV6-3; d_call: TRBD1; clone_size: NA; j_call: TRBJ2-7; cdr3_nt: TGTGCCAGCAGTTACCATAGACAGGGCTACGAGCAGTACTTC; cdr3_aa: CASSYHRQGYEQYF
v_call: TRBV6-5; d_call: TRBD1; clone_size: NA; j_call: TRBJ2-5; cdr3_nt: TGTGCCAGCAAGAAGGGACAGGGGCAAGAGACCCAGTACTTC; cdr3_aa: CASKKGQGQETQYF
v_call: TRBV19; d_call: NA; clone_size: NA; j_call: TRBJ2-3; cdr3_nt: TGTGCCAGTAGTCAGGGGAGGGAGGATACGCAGTATTTT; cdr3_aa: CASSQGREDTQYF
v_call: TRBV6-5; d_call: TRBD2; clone_size: NA; j_call: TRBJ2-1; cdr3_nt: TGTGCCAGCAGTTACTCTAGCGGGGGGGATGAGCAGTTCTTC; cdr3_aa: CASSYSSGGDEQFF
v_call: TRBV12-2; d_call: NA; clone_size: NA; j_call: TRBJ1-5; cdr3_nt: TGTGCAAGTCGCTTAGCACAGGGGGCGGCCCGTCCTTGCAATCAGCCCCAGCATTTT; cdr3_aa: CASRLAQGAARPCNQPQHF
v_call: TRBV20-1; d_call: NA; clone_size: NA; j_call: TRBJ1-5; cdr3_nt: TGCAGTGCTAGTGTCACAGGTAATCAGCCCCAGCATTTT; cdr3_aa: CSASVTGNQPQHF
v_call: TRBV19; d_call: NA; clone_size: NA; j_call: TRBJ1-2; cdr3_nt: TGTGCCAGTAGTCTTAGACAGTTCTATGGCTACACCTTC; cdr3_aa: CASSLRQFYGYTF
v_call: TRBV6-5; d_call: NA; clone_size: NA; j_call: TRBJ1-4; cdr3_nt: TGTGCCAGCAGACGACACAGGGATCCGGATGAAAAACTGTTTTTT; cdr3_aa: CASRRHRDPDEKLFF
v_call: TRBV11-2; d_call: NA; clone_size: NA; j_call: TRBJ2-7; cdr3_nt: TGTGCCAGCAGCTTAGGGACACTAGGCGGCGAGCAGTACTTC; cdr3_aa: CASSLGTLGGEQYF